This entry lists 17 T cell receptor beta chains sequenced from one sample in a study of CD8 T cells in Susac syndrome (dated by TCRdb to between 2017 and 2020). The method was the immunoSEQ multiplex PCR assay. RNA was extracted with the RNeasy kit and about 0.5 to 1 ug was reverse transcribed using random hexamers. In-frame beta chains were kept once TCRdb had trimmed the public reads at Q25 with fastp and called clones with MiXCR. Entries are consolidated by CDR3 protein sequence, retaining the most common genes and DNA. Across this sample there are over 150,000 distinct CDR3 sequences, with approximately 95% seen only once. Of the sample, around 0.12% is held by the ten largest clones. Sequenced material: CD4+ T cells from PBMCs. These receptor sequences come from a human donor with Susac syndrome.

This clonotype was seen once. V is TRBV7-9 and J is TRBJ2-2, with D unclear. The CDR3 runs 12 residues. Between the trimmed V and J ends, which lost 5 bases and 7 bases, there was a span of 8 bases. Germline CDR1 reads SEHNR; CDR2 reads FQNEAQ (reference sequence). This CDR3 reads CASSPAHGELFF. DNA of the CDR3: TGTGCCAGCAGCCCCGCCCACGGGGAGCTGTTTTTT.

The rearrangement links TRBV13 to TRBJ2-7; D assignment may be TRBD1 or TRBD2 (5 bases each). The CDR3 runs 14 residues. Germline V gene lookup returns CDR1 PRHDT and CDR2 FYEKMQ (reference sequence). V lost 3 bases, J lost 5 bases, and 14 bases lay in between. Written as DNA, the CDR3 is TGTGCCAGCAGCTTGGGGCTAGCTTCCGACGAGCAGTACTTC. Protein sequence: CASSLGLASDEQYF.

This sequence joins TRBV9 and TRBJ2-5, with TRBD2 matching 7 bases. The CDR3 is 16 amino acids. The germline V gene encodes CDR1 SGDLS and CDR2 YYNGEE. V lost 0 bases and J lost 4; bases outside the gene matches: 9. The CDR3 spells CASSVGPTGGGETQYF. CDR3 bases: TGTGCCAGCAGCGTAGGCCCCACCGGCGGGGGAGAGACCCAGTACTTC. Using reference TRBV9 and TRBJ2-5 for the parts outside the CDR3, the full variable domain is DSGVTQTPKHLITATGQRVTLRCSPRSGDLSVYWYQQSLDQGLQFLIQYYNGEERAKGNILERFSAQQFPDLHSELNLSSLELGDSALYFCASSVGPTGGGETQYFGPGTRLLVL.

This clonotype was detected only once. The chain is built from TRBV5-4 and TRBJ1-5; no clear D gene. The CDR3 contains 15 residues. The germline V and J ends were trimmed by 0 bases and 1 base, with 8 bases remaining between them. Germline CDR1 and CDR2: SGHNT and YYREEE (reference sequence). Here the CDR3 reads CASSLDLGSNQPQHF. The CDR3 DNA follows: TGTGCCAGCAGCTTGGATCTAGGAAGCAATCAGCCCCAGCATTTT.

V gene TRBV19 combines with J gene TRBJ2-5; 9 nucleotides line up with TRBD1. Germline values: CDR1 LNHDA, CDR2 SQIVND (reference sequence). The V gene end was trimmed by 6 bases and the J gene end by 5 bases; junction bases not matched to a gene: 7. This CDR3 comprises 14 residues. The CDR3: CASSPGTGLETQYF. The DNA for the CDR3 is TGTGCCAGTAGCCCCGGGACAGGGCTGGAGACCCAGTACTTC.

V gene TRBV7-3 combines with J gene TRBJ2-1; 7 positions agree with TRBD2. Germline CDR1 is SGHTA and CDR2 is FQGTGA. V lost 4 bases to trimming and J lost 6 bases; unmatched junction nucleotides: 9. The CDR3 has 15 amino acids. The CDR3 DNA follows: TGTGCCAGCAGCTACGGACTAGGCCCGTTCAATGAGCAGTTCTTC. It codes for CASSYGLGPFNEQFF.

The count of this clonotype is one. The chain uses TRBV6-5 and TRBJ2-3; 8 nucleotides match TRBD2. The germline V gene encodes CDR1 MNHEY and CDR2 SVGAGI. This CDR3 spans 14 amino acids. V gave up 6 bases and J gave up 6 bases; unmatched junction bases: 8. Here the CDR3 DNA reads TGTGCCAGCAGAAAGAAGCGGGAGTCGGATACGCAGTATTTT. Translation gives CASRKKRESDTQYF.

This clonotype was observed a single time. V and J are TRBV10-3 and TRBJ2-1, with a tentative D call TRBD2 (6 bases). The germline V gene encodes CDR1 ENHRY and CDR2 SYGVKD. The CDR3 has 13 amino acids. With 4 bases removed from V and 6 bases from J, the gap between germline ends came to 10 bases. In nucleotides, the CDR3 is TGTGCCATCAGTGGGACGACTAGCAATGAGCAGTTCTTC. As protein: CAISGTTSNEQFF.

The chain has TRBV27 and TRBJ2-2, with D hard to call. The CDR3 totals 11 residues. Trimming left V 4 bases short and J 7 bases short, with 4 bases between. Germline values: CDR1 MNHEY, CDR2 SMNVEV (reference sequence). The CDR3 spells CASSYRGELFF. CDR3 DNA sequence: TGTGCCAGCAGTTACCGCGGGGAGCTGTTTTTT.

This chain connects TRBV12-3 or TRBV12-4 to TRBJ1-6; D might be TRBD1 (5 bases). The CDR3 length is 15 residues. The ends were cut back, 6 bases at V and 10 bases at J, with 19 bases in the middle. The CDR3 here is CASSPVGGTRSPLHF. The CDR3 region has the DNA TGTGCCAGCAGCCCCGTTGGGGGGACCCGATCACCCCTCCACTTT.

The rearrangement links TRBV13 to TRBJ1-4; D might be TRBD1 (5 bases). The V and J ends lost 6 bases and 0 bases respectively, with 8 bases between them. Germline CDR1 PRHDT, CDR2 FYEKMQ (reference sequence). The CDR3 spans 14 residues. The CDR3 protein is CASRRGTTNEKLFF. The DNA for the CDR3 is TGTGCCAGCAGGAGGGGCACAACTAATGAAAAACTGTTTTTT.

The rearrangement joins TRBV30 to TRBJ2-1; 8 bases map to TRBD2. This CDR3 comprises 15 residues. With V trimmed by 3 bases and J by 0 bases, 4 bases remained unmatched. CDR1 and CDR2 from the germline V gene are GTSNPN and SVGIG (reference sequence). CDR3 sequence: CAWSGGLASYNEQFF. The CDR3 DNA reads TGTGCCTGGAGCGGTGGACTAGCCTCCTACAATGAGCAGTTCTTC.

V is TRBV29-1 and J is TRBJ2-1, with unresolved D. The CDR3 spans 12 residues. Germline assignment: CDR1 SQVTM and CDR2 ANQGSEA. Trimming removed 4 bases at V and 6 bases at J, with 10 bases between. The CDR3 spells CSVALRLNEQFF. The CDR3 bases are TGCAGCGTTGCCCTTAGGCTCAATGAGCAGTTCTTC.

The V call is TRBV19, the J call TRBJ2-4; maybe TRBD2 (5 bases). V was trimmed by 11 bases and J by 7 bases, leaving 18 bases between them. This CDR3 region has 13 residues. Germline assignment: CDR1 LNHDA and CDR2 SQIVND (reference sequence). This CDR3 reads CAAGDGTSNIQYF. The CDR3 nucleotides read TGTGCCGCGGGCGACGGCACCAGCAACATTCAGTACTTC.

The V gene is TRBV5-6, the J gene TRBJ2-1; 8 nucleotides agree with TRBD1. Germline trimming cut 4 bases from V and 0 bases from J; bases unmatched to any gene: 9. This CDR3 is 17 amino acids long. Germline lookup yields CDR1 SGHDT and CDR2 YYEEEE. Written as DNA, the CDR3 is TGTGCCAGCAGCCCACGGACAGGGATCAACTCCTACAATGAGCAGTTCTTC. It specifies CASSPRTGINSYNEQFF.

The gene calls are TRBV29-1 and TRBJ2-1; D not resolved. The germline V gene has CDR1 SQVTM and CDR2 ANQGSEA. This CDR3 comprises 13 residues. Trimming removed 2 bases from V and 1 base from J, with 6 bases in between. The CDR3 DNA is TGCAGCGTTGAAATCCGGTCCTACAATGAGCAGTTCTTC. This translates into CSVEIRSYNEQFF.

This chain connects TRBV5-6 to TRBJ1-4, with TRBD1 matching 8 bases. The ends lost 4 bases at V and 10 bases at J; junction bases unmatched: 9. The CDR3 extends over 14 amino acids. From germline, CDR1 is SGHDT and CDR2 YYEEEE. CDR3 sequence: CASSPQGAIGKLFF. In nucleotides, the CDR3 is TGTGCCAGCAGCCCCCAGGGGGCGATTGGAAAACTGTTTTTT. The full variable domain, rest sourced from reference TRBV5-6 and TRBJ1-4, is DAGVTQSPTHLIKTRGQQVTLRCSPKSGHDTVSWYQQALGQGPQFIFQYYEEEERQRGNFPDRFSGHQFPNYSSELNVNALLLGDSALYLCASSPQGAIGKLFFGSGTQLSVL.